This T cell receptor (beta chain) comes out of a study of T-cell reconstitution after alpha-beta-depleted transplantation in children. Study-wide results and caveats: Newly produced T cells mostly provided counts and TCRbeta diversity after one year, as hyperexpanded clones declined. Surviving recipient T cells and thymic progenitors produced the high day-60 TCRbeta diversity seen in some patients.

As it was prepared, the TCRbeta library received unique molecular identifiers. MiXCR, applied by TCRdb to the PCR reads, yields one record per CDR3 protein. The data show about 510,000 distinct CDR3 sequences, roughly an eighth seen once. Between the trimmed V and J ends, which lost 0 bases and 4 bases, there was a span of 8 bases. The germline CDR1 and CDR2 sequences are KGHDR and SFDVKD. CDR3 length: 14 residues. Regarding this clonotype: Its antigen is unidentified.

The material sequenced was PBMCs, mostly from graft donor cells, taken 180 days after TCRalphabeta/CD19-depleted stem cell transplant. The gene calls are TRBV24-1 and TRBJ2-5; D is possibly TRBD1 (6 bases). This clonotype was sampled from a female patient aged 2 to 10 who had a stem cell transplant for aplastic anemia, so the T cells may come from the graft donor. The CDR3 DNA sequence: TGTGCCACCAGTGATTTGGACAGGCTAGAGACCCAGTACTTC. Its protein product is CATSDLDRLETQYF.